This T cell receptor beta chain was identified during a study of naive and memory T cell subsets. The beta constant-region primer was an equimolar mix of two oligonucleotides covering TRBC1 and TRBC2. MiXCR, run by TCRdb on the UMI-ligation and nested PCR reads, gives a single entry per CDR3 protein. The sample records 130,000 to 150,000 distinct CDR3 sequences, over 15% being singletons. V shed 0 bases, J shed 5 bases, and the junction held 10 bases outside the gene matches. In germline, CDR1 is SGHRS, CDR2 YFSETQ. This CDR3 comprises 17 residues. The chain has TRBV5-1 and TRBJ2-1; 8 bases fit TRBD1. The sequenced sample consisted of naive CD4+ T cells from blood. This receptor was obtained from a human donor in good health. CDR3 nucleotide sequence: TGCGCCAGCAGCTTGGGGGCCGGGACAGGAATAAACAATGAGCAGTTCTTC. Translated, it gives CASSLGAGTGINNEQFF.